What follows are 6 T cell receptor beta chains derived from one specimen sequenced in a study of response to subunit inactivated influenza vaccine (dated by TCRdb to 2016 to 2019). The method was RT-PCR. The sequencer listed for this sample is Illumina HiSeq 2500. The raw public reads went through TCRdb reprocessing: fastp at Q25, MiXCR clone calling, in-frame beta chains kept. One record per CDR3 amino acid sequence lists the most common genes and DNA. Across this sample there are roughly 790,000 distinct CDR3 sequences, with less than 25% seen only once. Roughly 10% of the sample goes to the ten largest clones. The sequencing here drew on PBMCs from blood, taken 5 to 6 days after vaccination. The receptors were sampled from a man aged 45 to 65 who received an inactivated influenza vaccine. Donor details come from another sample of the same person, matched by shared clones.

This clonotype appeared a few times. V is TRBV6-1 and J is TRBJ1-2; D ambiguous. V lost 3 bases, J lost 8 bases, and 7 bases lay in between. CDR1 is MNHNS and CDR2 is SASEGT in the germline V gene. The CDR3 extends over 11 amino acids. The CDR3 reads CASSDILGYTF. For the CDR3, the DNA is TGTGCCAGCAGTGACATTCTGGGCTACACCTTC.

This CDR3 reads CASSPQGQGGNIQYF. CDR3 DNA: TGTGCCAGCAGTCCACAGGGACAGGGCGGGAACATTCAGTACTTC. The chain couples TRBV12-3 or TRBV12-4 to TRBJ2-4; TRBD1 matches 9 bases. J lost 7 bases, V lost 5 bases, and 9 bases had no gene match. This CDR3 spans 15 amino acids.

This clonotype showed up just a few times. The genes are TRBV3-1 and TRBJ2-2, with 8 nucleotides matching TRBD1. V dropped 4 bases and J dropped 7; count of bases not matched to a gene: 8. This CDR3 has 15 amino acids. Germline CDR1 reads LGHDT; CDR2 reads YNNKEL (reference sequence). The CDR3: CASSPGQGVHGELFF. Written as DNA, the CDR3 is TGTGCCAGCAGCCCAGGACAGGGAGTACACGGGGAGCTGTTTTTT.

This clonotype was counted a few times. CDR3 in amino acids: CASSFFARLSGDEQYF. For the CDR3, the DNA is TGTGCCAGCAGTTTTTTTGCCAGGCTGAGTGGGGACGAGCAGTACTTC. The gene calls are TRBV27 and TRBJ2-7, with D hard to call. The CDR3 has 16 residues. In germline, CDR1 is MNHEY, CDR2 SMNVEV (reference sequence). The V end was cut by 3 bases, the J end by 5 bases, with 20 bases between.

This clonotype was counted a few times. The chain uses TRBV15 and TRBJ2-1; 8 positions agree with TRBD2. CDR3 size: 15 residues. Germline V lookup: CDR1 LNHNV, CDR2 YYDKDF (reference sequence). J lost 7 bases, V lost 3 bases, and 8 bases had no gene match. The CDR3, as DNA: TGTGCCACCAGCAGCCTAGCGGGTGGCTTTAATGAGCAGTTCTTC. Its translation: CATSSLAGGFNEQFF.

This clonotype occurred a few times. The V and J genes are TRBV7-9 and TRBJ2-1; TRBD2 matches 14 bases. Germline CDR1 is SEHNR and CDR2 is FQNEAQ (reference sequence). CDR3 length: 17 residues. With 3 bases clipped from V and 7 bases from J, the junction kept 8 bases outside the gene matches. The CDR3 region is CASSLTSGGAIRNEQFF. As DNA, the CDR3 is TGTGCCAGCAGCTTGACTAGCGGGGGGGCAATTCGGAATGAGCAGTTCTTC.